Described below is a single T cell receptor (beta chain) sequence and its context. Its antigen is not known. The data were obtained in a study of T cell clonotyping in hematopoietic cell transplantation. General study findings and limits: After transplant, recipient diversity fell while pathologically expanded clonotypes grew through day 180.

Germline CDR1 and CDR2: GTSNPN and SVGIG (reference sequence). The CDR3 is 17 residues long. Between the trimmed V and J ends, which lost 5 bases and 0 bases, there was a span of 17 bases. The time point was: recipient sample about 28 days before transplant, after cytoreduction. The table came from immunoSEQ multiplex PCR; TCRdb's copy has only in-frame clones and leaves some out. The data contain approximately 80,000 clones, 90% to 96% of them seen just once; the ten biggest clones take up under 2%. This specimen was peripheral blood mononuclear cells, taken before stem cell transplant. This sequence was found in a woman aged 45 to 65 with acute myeloid leukemia. Some clones in this sample may be carry-over from other donors' samples. The chain employs TRBV30 and TRBJ2-6, with a possible D match to TRBD2 (6 bases). CDR3: CAWSDYPPLSGANVLTF. DNA of the CDR3: TGTGCCTGGTCGGACTATCCTCCCCTCTCTGGGGCCAACGTCCTGACTTTC.